The clone carrying this T cell receptor beta chain occurred once. Antigen specificity is unknown. The sample belongs to a study of cytomegalovirus exposure and HLA in healthy donors. Study information: A prior study identified some 100 million unique TCR beta sequences from roughly 180 million T cells. Assignment to the Caucasian-associated ancestry cluster applied to over 70% of the approximately 400 genotyped donors.

The V gene's germline CDR1 is LGHNA and CDR2 YNFKEQ. J was trimmed by 0 bases and V by 1 base; bases with no gene match: 8. The CDR3 has 17 residues. Study results and limitations: With DRB1 most and HLA-C fewest, TCR association rates differed between HLA loci in a later analysis. Most TCR sequences showed up rarely, but some public TCRs showed up in many donors.

PCR amplification relied on 60 Vbeta primers (plus 13 Jbeta primers). Method: immunoSEQ multiplex PCR; TCRdb's copy keeps in-frame clones and lacks some. The sample yields 100,000 to 150,000 clones, around two thirds seen once. This TCR was sampled from a woman aged 40 to 50 in good health and CMV-seropositive. Material: PBMCs. The chain couples TRBV4-2 to TRBJ2-5; 7 bases match TRBD1. The CDR3 sequence: CASSQGGTVVYQETQYF. The CDR3 nucleotides are TGTGCCAGCAGCCAAGGGGGGACAGTGGTGTACCAAGAGACCCAGTACTTC.